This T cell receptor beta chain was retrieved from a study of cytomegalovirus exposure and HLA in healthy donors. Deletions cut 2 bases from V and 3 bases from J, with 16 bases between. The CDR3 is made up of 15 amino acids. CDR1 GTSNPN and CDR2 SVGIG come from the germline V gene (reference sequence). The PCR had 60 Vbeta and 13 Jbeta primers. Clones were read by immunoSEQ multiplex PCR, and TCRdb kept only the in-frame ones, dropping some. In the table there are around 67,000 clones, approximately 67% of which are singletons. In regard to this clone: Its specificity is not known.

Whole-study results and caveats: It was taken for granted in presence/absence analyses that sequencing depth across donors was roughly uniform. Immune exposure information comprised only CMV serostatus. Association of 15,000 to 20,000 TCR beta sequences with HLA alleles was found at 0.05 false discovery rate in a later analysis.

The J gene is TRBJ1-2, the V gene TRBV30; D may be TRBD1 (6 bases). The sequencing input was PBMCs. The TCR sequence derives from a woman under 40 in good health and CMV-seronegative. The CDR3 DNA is TGTGCCTGGAGTCGAGACAGGTCTTTAGACTATGGCTACACCTTC. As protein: CAWSRDRSLDYGYTF.